The source of this TCR beta chain is a study of blood T cell repertoires in COVID-19. Assay used: immunoSEQ multiplex PCR; TCRdb lists only in-frame clones, some missing. The table lists tens of thousands of clones, 80% to 85% of them singletons. Sequencing used peripheral blood. The sequence was obtained from a man older than 75 with acute or convalescent COVID-19.

This CDR3 reads CASSLGTPLSYEQYF. The CDR3 coding sequence is TGCGCCAGCAGCTTGGGGACACCTCTTTCCTACGAGCAGTACTTC. This chain joins TRBV5-1 and TRBJ2-7, with TRBD1 as a possible D gene (5 bases). Between the trimmed V and J ends, which lost 0 bases and 1 base, there was a span of 11 bases. The CDR3 totals 15 residues. Looked up from germline, CDR1 is SGHRS and CDR2 is YFSETQ.